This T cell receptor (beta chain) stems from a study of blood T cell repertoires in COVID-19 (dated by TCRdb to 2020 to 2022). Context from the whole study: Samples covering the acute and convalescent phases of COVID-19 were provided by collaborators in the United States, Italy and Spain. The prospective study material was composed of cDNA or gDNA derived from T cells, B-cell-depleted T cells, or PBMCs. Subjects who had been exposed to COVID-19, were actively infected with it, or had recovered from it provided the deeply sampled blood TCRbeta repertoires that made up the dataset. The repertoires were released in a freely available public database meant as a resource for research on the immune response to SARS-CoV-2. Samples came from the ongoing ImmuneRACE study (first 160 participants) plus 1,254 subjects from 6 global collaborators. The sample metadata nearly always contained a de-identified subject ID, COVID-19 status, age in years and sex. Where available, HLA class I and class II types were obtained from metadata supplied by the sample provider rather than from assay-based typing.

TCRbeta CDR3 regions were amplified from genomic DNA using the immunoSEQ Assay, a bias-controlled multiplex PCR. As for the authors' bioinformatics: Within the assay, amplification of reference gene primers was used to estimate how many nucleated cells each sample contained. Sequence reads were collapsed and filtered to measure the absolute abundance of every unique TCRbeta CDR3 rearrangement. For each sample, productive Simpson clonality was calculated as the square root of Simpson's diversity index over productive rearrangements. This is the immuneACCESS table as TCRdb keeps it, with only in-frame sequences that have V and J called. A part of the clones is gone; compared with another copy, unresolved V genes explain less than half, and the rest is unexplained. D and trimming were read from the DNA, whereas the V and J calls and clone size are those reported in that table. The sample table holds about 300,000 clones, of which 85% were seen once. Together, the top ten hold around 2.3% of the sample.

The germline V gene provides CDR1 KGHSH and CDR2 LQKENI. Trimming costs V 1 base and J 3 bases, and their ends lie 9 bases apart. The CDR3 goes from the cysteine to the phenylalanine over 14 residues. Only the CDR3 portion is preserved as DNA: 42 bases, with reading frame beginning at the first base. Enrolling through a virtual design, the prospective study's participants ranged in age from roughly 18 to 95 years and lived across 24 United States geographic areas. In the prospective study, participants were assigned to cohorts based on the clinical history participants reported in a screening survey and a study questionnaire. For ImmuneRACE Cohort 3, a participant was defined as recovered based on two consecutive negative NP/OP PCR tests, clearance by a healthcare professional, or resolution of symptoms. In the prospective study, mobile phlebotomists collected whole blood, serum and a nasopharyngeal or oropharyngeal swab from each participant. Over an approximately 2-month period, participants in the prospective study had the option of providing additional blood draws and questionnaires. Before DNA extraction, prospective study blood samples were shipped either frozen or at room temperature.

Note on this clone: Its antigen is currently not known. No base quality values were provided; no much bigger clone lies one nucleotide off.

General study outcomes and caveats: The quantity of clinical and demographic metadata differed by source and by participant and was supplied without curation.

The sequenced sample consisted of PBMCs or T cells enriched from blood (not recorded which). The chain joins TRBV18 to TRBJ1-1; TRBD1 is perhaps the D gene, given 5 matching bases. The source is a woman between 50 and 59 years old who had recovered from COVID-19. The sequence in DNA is TGTGCCAGCTCACCACGACAGCCGGACACTGAAGCTTTCTTT. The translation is CASSPRQPDTEAFF.